This is a list of T cell receptor beta chains from one sample in a study. TCRdb recomputed calls from the 5' RACE reads with MiXCR, one row per CDR3 protein. The sample shows about 41,000 distinct CDR3 sequences, over 25% of them seen only once. Sequencing input: memory CD4+ T cells sorted from a lymph node. These TCRs come from a female donor with breast cancer. Each CDR3 is given with its conserved first and last residue. The D gene is left open where the match is weak. The size of a clone is reported for some rows only, either as once, few or many, or as a class for expanded clones.

d_gene	abundance	j_gene	v_gene	CDR3nt	CDR3aa
NA	NA	TRBJ2-7	TRBV6-5	TGTGCCAGCAGGGACTCCTACGAGCAGTACTTC	CASRDSYEQYF
TRBD1	few	TRBJ1-5	TRBV29-1	TGCAGCGTGGCACAGGGGGCTAATAGCAATCAGCCCCAGCATTTT	CSVAQGANSNQPQHF
NA	few	TRBJ2-7	TRBV6-2/TRBV6-3	TGTGCCAGCAGCTGGGGATTGGACTACGAGCAGTACTTC	CASSWGLDYEQYF
TRBD1	few	TRBJ2-7	TRBV5-1	TGCGCCAGCAGCTTGGCGGGACAGAAGCAGTACTTC	CASSLAGQKQYF
TRBD2	NA	TRBJ2-5	TRBV20-1	TGCAGTGCTAGAGATCTACTAGCGGACCAAGAGACCCAGTACTTC	CSARDLLADQETQYF
TRBD1	NA	TRBJ1-6	TRBV9	TGTGCCAGCAGCGAATCGGGACAGGGATCTTCACCCCTCCACTTT	CASSESGQGSSPLHF
NA	few	TRBJ1-2	TRBV6-6	TGTGCCAGCGGACACTCTAACTATGGCTACACCTTC	CASGHSNYGYTF
NA	NA	TRBJ2-1	TRBV4-2	TGTGCCAGCAGCCAAGTCGACGGGACCTTCTACAATGAGCAGTTCTTC	CASSQVDGTFYNEQFF
NA	NA	TRBJ2-7	TRBV27	TGTGCCAGCAGTGAGGGCGGTAGCTCCTACGAGCAGTACTTC	CASSEGGSSYEQYF
TRBD2	few	TRBJ2-5	TRBV5-1	TGCGCCAGCAGCTCCGACCGCCCTCGGGGGGAAGAGACCCAGTACTTC	CASSSDRPRGEETQYF
NA	NA	TRBJ2-2	TRBV2	TGTGCCAGCAGCCTACTTCTCCGATCTGGCACCGGGGAGCTGTTTTTT	CASSLLLRSGTGELFF
TRBD1	many	TRBJ2-5	TRBV20-1	TGCAGTGCTGGACGGACAGGGTTCGGAGAGACCCAGTACTTC	CSAGRTGFGETQYF
NA	NA	TRBJ2-5	TRBV3-1	TGTGCCAGCAGCCAACGAACAGGGACCCAAGAGACCCAGTACTTC	CASSQRTGTQETQYF
NA	many	TRBJ2-4	TRBV6-2/TRBV6-3	TGTGCCAGCAGTTACGAGGGACTCGCCCAGTACTTC	CASSYEGLAQYF
TRBD1	NA	TRBJ2-1	TRBV7-2	TGTGCCAGCAGCTTCCCAACACAATCAGGGGGTGAGCAGTTCTTC	CASSFPTQSGGEQFF
TRBD1	NA	TRBJ1-3	TRBV20-1	TGCAGTGCTGTCAAACCTACAGGGGCTGCTGGAAACACCATATATTTT	CSAVKPTGAAGNTIYF
NA	few	TRBJ2-2	TRBV4-1	TGCGCCAGCAGCCAAGATCTGGCAGCCTCGAACACCGGGGAGCTGTTTTTT	CASSQDLAASNTGELFF
TRBD2	NA	TRBJ2-3	TRBV29-1	TGCAGCCCTCCCTTCACCGGGACTAGCGGGATTAGCACAGATACGCAGTATTTT	CSPPFTGTSGISTDTQYF
TRBD2	many	TRBJ2-1	TRBV6-5	TGTGCCAGCAGTTACTCAGCGGGGGTCCCCTACAATGAGCAGTTCTTC	CASSYSAGVPYNEQFF
TRBD2	few	TRBJ2-3	TRBV6-1	TGTGCCAGCAAGGGGTGGGAGCGGGGGTTCACCCGCGCTGGGGCAGATACGCAGTATTTT	CASKGWERGFTRAGADTQYF
NA	NA	TRBJ2-7	TRBV6-5	TGTGCCAGCAGTACAACAGGCCCCTACGAGCAGTACTTC	CASSTTGPYEQYF
NA	NA	TRBJ2-7	TRBV6-6	TGTGCCAGCAGTGATGGACCTCCGGGTGCCGCCTACGAGCAGTACTTC	CASSDGPPGAAYEQYF
TRBD1	NA	TRBJ2-2	TRBV9	TGTGCCTGCAGCGTACGGGACAGAGACACCGGGGAGCTGTTTTTT	CACSVRDRDTGELFF
NA	few	TRBJ2-7	TRBV20-1	TGCAGTGTTGCCAGCTACGAGCAGTGCTTC	CSVASYEQCF
NA	NA	TRBJ2-5	TRBV19	TGTGCCAGTAGTTCACAGGGTGAGACCCAGTACTTC	CASSSQGETQYF
NA	NA	TRBJ1-6	TRBV2	TGTGCCAGCAGTGACGTCCCTCCCCTCCACTTT	CASSDVPPLHF
TRBD1	NA	TRBJ1-5	TRBV28	TGTGCCAGCAGTTTACCGCAGGGGGCACAGCCCCAGCATTTT	CASSLPQGAQPQHF
NA	NA	TRBJ2-1	TRBV6-2/TRBV6-3	TGTGCCAGCAGTTGGGGCCCGACTATGCCCAATGAGCAGTTCTTC	CASSWGPTMPNEQFF
NA	NA	TRBJ2-7	TRBV6-1	TGTGCCAGCACAGAAGCCTACGAGCAGTACTTC	CASTEAYEQYF
NA	NA	TRBJ1-4	TRBV5-5	TGTGCCAGCAGCCCCGCGGGAGACGAAGAACTGTTTTTT	CASSPAGDEELFF
NA	NA	TRBJ2-5	TRBV12-3/TRBV12-4	TGTGCCAGCAGTTTCGGGGGGCCTCAAGAGACCCAGTACTTC	CASSFGGPQETQYF
TRBD1	many	TRBJ2-1	TRBV7-3	TGTGCCAGCAGCTTAGGCGCCGGGACAGGGATCTACAATGAGCAGTTCTTC	CASSLGAGTGIYNEQFF
NA	many	TRBJ1-1	TRBV12-3/TRBV12-4	TGTGCCAGCAGTTTAGATTTTGCTGAAGCTTTCTTT	CASSLDFAEAFF
NA	few	TRBJ1-1	TRBV28	TGTGCCAGTCTCGGCGAATCGGCAGGACAGCACACTGAAGCTTTCTTT	CASLGESAGQHTEAFF
TRBD2	few	TRBJ2-3	TRBV20-1	TGCAGTGCCCTAAGACTAGCGGGGCCAGATACGCAGTATTTT	CSALRLAGPDTQYF
NA	NA	TRBJ2-1	TRBV4-1	TGCGCCAGCAGCCAGTCGACGGGAGACGATGAGCAGTTCTTC	CASSQSTGDDEQFF
TRBD1	many	TRBJ2-6	TRBV20-1	TGCAGTGCAACCCGGACAGGGACGGGGGCCAACGTCCTGACTTTC	CSATRTGTGANVLTF
NA	NA	TRBJ1-4	TRBV4-1	TGCGCCAGCAGCCAAGACGGTCTGGCAGGGAACGAAAAACTGTTTTTT	CASSQDGLAGNEKLFF
NA	many	TRBJ2-7	TRBV20-1	TGCAGTGCTACCCTCCCCGGGGGCAACTACGAGCAGTACTTC	CSATLPGGNYEQYF
TRBD2	few	TRBJ2-1	TRBV20-1	TGCAGTGCTAGAAGACCGGGACTAGCGTACAATGAGCAGTTCTTC	CSARRPGLAYNEQFF
NA	NA	TRBJ2-3	TRBV6-2/TRBV6-3	TGTGCCAGCAGTGGGGGACCCGCTGGTGGTACGCAGTATTTT	CASSGGPAGGTQYF
NA	NA	TRBJ1-5	TRBV5-6	TGTGCCAGCAGCTTATCGGATAGCAATCAGCCCCAGCATTTT	CASSLSDSNQPQHF
NA	NA	TRBJ2-5	TRBV9	TGTGCCAGCAGCGTGCGTACAGAAGAGACCCAGTACTTC	CASSVRTEETQYF
NA	NA	TRBJ2-7	TRBV15	TGTGCCACCAGCACGAGGGGGGGAATCTACGAGCAGTACTTC	CATSTRGGIYEQYF
TRBD2	few	TRBJ2-7	TRBV6-1	TGTGCCAGCAGTGATCCGGCGGGGGGGCCCCACGAGCAGTACTTC	CASSDPAGGPHEQYF
NA	few	TRBJ2-2	TRBV7-9	TGTGCCAGCAGCCAACTACTAGGGAACACCGGGGAGCTGTTTTTT	CASSQLLGNTGELFF
NA	few	TRBJ2-1	TRBV28	TGTGCCAGCAGTTTCACCCCGAGCTCCTACAATGAGCAGTTCTTC	CASSFTPSSYNEQFF
NA	few	TRBJ1-6	TRBV7-9	TGTGCCAGCAGAGAGGGGCCAAATTCACCCCTCCACTTT	CASREGPNSPLHF
NA	NA	TRBJ1-2	TRBV6-5	TGTGCCAGCAGTTCTCTGGGCGTCTATGGCTACACCTTC	CASSSLGVYGYTF
NA	NA	TRBJ2-3	TRBV3-1	TGTGCCAGCAGCCAAGTCTTAAACACAGATACGCAGTATTTT	CASSQVLNTDTQYF
NA	few	TRBJ2-2	TRBV5-4	TGTGCCAGCAGCTTGGAACAGAACACCGGGGAGCTGTTTTTT	CASSLEQNTGELFF
NA	NA	TRBJ1-1	TRBV7-3	TGTGCCAGCAGCTTAATGAGCAACGCTGAAGCTTTCTTT	CASSLMSNAEAFF
TRBD1	NA	TRBJ1-2	TRBV20-1	TGCAGTGCTAGCCCTACAGGGGGGGATGGCTACACCTTC	CSASPTGGDGYTF
NA	NA	TRBJ2-1	TRBV5-1	TGCGCCAGCAGCAGAACCCAAAGCTCCTACAATGAGCAGTTCTTC	CASSRTQSSYNEQFF
TRBD1	NA	TRBJ1-2	TRBV6-5	TGTGCCAGCAGTTACCAGGGGGCAGGAGGCTACACCTTC	CASSYQGAGGYTF